This is a list of T cell receptor beta chains from one sample in a study of shared clonotypes between healthy human individuals. Data came from immunoSEQ multiplex PCR; TCRdb stores just in-frame clones and leaves some out. The sample carries about a million clones, approximately 77% recorded once. The material sequenced was memory CD4+ T cells from PBMCs. The source of these receptors is a young man in good health. Some clones in this sample may be carry-over from other donors' samples. The CDR3 runs from the conserved cysteine through the conserved F or W. A D gene is named only where the DNA matches it firmly. Rows may omit the clone size; those that give it use once, few, many or a size class.

v_gene	j_gene	d_gene	abundance	CDR3nt	CDR3aa
TRBV7-2	TRBJ2-3	TRBD2	.	TGTGCCAGCAGCTCCGGGACTAGCGAAACAGATACGCAGTATTTT	CASSSGTSETDTQYF
TRBV27	TRBJ1-5	TRBD1	few	TGTGCCAGCAGTCGACAGGGAGTTAGCAATCAGCCCCAGCATTTT	CASSRQGVSNQPQHF
TRBV5-6	TRBJ2-2	TRBD1	.	TGTGCCAGCAGCTTAGGGACAGGACCGGTCACCGGGGAGCTGTTTTTT	CASSLGTGPVTGELFF
TRBV11-2	TRBJ2-5	.	.	TGTGCCAGCAGCTTCCTTGGGGCGATCCAAGAGACCCAGTACTTC	CASSFLGAIQETQYF
TRBV5-1	TRBJ2-1	TRBD2	once	TGCGCCAGCAGCGGGACTAGCGGGAGTGCTGAGCAGTTCTTC	CASSGTSGSAEQFF
TRBV19	TRBJ1-2	.	.	TGTGCCAGTAGTATAGGCGCGGGACATCCGTCTGGCTACACCTTC	CASSIGAGHPSGYTF
TRBV7-9	TRBJ2-3	.	once	TGTGCCAGCAGCCGAAGGACGACCGCAGATACGCGGTATTTT	CASSRRTTADTRYF
TRBV28	TRBJ2-7	.	many	TGTGCCAGCGGGGTGGCCTACGAGCAGTACTTC	CASGVAYEQYF
TRBV30	TRBJ1-3	.	.	TGTGCCTGGAGTGTTCCCCGTTCGAGCTCTGGAAACACCATATATTTT	CAWSVPRSSSGNTIYF
TRBV4-1	TRBJ2-3	.	few	TGCGCCAGCAGCCAAGCGCCCATCACAGATACGCAGTATTTT	CASSQAPITDTQYF
TRBV11-3	TRBJ1-1	.	.	TGTGCCAGCAGTCGGGGGTTAACCGAAGCTTTCTTT	CASSRGLTEAFF
TRBV28	TRBJ2-2	.	.	TGTGCCAGCACCACCGCCGGGACAACTAACACCGGGGAGCTGTTTTTT	CASTTAGTTNTGELFF
TRBV5-1	TRBJ2-5	.	.	TGCGCCAGCAGCACGCAGGGCAAGGTACAAGAGACCCAGTACTTC	CASSTQGKVQETQYF
TRBV23-1	TRBJ1-1	TRBD1	.	TGCGCCAGCAGTCAATCAGGGGGCAAGAGCACTGAAGCTTTCTTT	CASSQSGGKSTEAFF
TRBV6-5	TRBJ1-5	TRBD1	.	TGTGCCAGCAGTTTGAGACAGGGGAATCAGCCCCAGCATTTT	CASSLRQGNQPQHF
TRBV9	TRBJ2-7	.	.	TGTGCCAGCAGTCCCATCGGGGGGCCCCACTCCGAGCAGTACTTC	CASSPIGGPHSEQYF
TRBV4-1	TRBJ2-7	TRBD1	.	TGCGCCAGCAGCGAAACCGGGACAGCCTCCTACGAGCAGTACTTC	CASSETGTASYEQYF
TRBV18	TRBJ1-1	.	.	TGTGCCAGCTCACCTCCCAGCACGGACCAGAACACTGAAGCTTTCTTT	CASSPPSTDQNTEAFF
TRBV6-5	TRBJ2-1	.	.	TGTGCCAGCAGTTACGCCTCAGGGGCTGGGCAGTTCTTC	CASSYASGAGQFF
TRBV7-3	TRBJ2-5	.	few	TGTGCCAGCAGCAAAGGGAATTCGGAGACCCAGTACTTC	CASSKGNSETQYF
TRBV28	TRBJ1-2	.	.	TGTGCCAGCAGGCGGGACACCTATGGCTACACCTTC	CASRRDTYGYTF
TRBV28	TRBJ2-2	.	.	TGTGCCACTGACCGGAGGCGGAAAATTAACACCGGGGAGCTGTTTTTT	CATDRRRKINTGELFF
TRBV6-1	TRBJ2-7	.	.	TGTGCCAGCATCCGAGATGAGACCTACGAGCAGTACTTC	CASIRDETYEQYF
TRBV28	TRBJ2-1	.	.	TGTGCCAGCAGTTTAGTTGACGCGGGACACTGGTTCTTC	CASSLVDAGHWFF
TRBV27	TRBJ2-7	.	.	TGTGCCAGCAGTCCACGTCCGGGACGGACCTACGAGCAGTACTTC	CASSPRPGRTYEQYF
TRBV9	TRBJ2-5	.	.	TGTGCCAGCAGCCGAAATAGGGGGGGCCCCCAGACCCAGTACTTC	CASSRNRGGPQTQYF